This TCR beta chain was documented in a study of a mutant IDH1 vaccine in newly diagnosed glioma. The overall study: Prior therapy was radiotherapy, temozolomide, or both; most received both.

General study results and limits: Immune responses induced by vaccination arose in approximately 93% of the patients.

CDR3 size: 15 residues. Looked up from germline, CDR1 is SGHRS and CDR2 is YFSETQ. V lost 2 bases and J lost 2, with 8 bases in between. Time point specified: week 47, end of study. What each vaccine dose contained was 300 ug of mutant IDH1 20-mer peptide, accompanied by topical imiquimod. As regards this clone: Its antigen is as yet unknown.

The assay was immunoSEQ multiplex PCR, and TCRdb's table has in-frame clones only and misses some. The sample lists about 56,000 clones; around four fifths were seen once. The TCR sequence derives from a woman in her forties or fifties with glioma. The chain is built from TRBV5-1 and TRBJ1-6, with D hard to call. Sequencing was performed on PBMCs, taken from a glioma patient whose treatment included an IDH1 peptide vaccine. CDR3 nucleotides: TGCGCCAGCAGCTTCGACGGGGCCTATAATTCACCCCTCCACTTT. Translating gives CASSFDGAYNSPLHF.